A selection of T cell receptor beta chains follows, all from one sample in a study of CD8+ T cells in alopecia areata. Here immunoSEQ multiplex PCR was the method, and the copy in TCRdb shows in-frame clones only, minus some. The sample carries approximately 280,000 clones, over 45% recorded once. The sample here was CD4+ T cells sorted from blood, taken at week 24, from a patient treated with tofacitinib. Source of these receptors: a human donor with alopecia areata. Each CDR3 is given with its conserved first and last residue. The order of the fields is D gene, V gene, clone size, J gene, CDR3 protein, CDR3 DNA. The D gene is left open where the match is weak. Rows give clone size only sometimes, using once, few, many, or a class for an expanded clone.

-	TRBV4-1	-	TRBJ2-4	CASSQDMANIQYF	TGCGCCAGCAGCCAAGATATGGCTAACATTCAGTACTTC
TRBD1	TRBV5-1	-	TRBJ2-1	CASSQLTGGYNEQFF	TGCGCCAGCAGCCAACTGACAGGGGGGTACAATGAGCAGTTCTTC
-	TRBV30	-	TRBJ1-1	CAWSAPGVPRDTEAFF	TGTGCCTGGAGTGCCCCAGGAGTCCCCCGAGACACTGAAGCTTTCTTT
-	TRBV6-5	-	TRBJ1-2	CASSYSFGGLGYTF	TGTGCCAGCAGTTACTCTTTCGGGGGCTTGGGCTACACCTTC
TRBD2	TRBV13	-	TRBJ2-1	CASSYAGTSSYNEQFF	TGTGCCAGCAGCTACGCCGGGACTAGCTCCTACAATGAGCAGTTCTTC
TRBD1	TRBV7-9	once	TRBJ2-6	CASSFLPGTGGSGANVLTF	TGTGCCAGCAGCTTCCTCCCCGGGACAGGGGGCTCTGGGGCCAACGTCCTGACTTTC
TRBD1	TRBV2	-	TRBJ2-3	CASSADRGRADTQYF	TGTGCCAGCAGTGCGGACAGGGGGCGAGCAGATACGCAGTATTTT
-	TRBV28	-	TRBJ1-2	CASSLEQARSYTF	TGTGCCAGCAGTTTGGAACAGGCCCGGAGCTACACCTTC
-	TRBV29-1	-	TRBJ1-2	CSVDSPRGYGYTF	TGCAGCGTTGATAGTCCCAGGGGCTATGGCTACACCTTC
-	TRBV7-2	-	TRBJ2-2	CASSSTGNTGELFF	TGTGCCAGCAGCTCCACAGGGAACACCGGGGAGCTGTTTTTT
-	TRBV30	-	TRBJ2-7	CAWSGNSPSYEQYF	TGTGCCTGGAGTGGCAACAGCCCTTCCTACGAGCAGTACTTC